Below, 5 T cell receptor beta chains from the same sample are listed, as sequenced in a study of response to subunit inactivated influenza vaccine. TCRdb fed the RT-PCR reads into MiXCR, producing one record per CDR3 protein. The sample includes 450,000 to 500,000 distinct CDR3 sequences, approximately 11% of them seen just once. Material: PBMCs from blood, obtained about 6 weeks after vaccination. The receptors here all came from a man aged 45-60 years who received an inactivated influenza vaccine.

This clonotype was seen a handful of times. The chain uses TRBV6-2 or TRBV6-3 and TRBJ2-7; 10 nucleotides match TRBD2. Per the germline V gene, CDR1 is MNHEY and CDR2 is SVGEGT. This CDR3 region has 17 residues. V shed 5 bases, J shed 7 bases, and the junction held 17 bases outside the gene matches. CDR3 nucleotides: TGTGCCAGCAGTCCCCTCCGTCTAGCGGGAGCCCTTGGGGAGCAGTACTTC. Translated: CASSPLRLAGALGEQYF.

This clonotype turned up a few times. The rearrangement uses TRBV29-1 and TRBJ2-5, with D perhaps TRBD1 or TRBD2 (7 bases each). The V end lost 4 bases, the J end lost 5 bases, and 14 bases lay between the germline ends. Germline V gene lookup returns CDR1 SQVTM and CDR2 ANQGSEA. This CDR3 has 13 residues. This CDR3 is CSVGGGGGETQYF. As DNA, the CDR3 is TGCAGCGTTGGGGGAGGGGGCGGTGAGACCCAGTACTTC.

The chain employs TRBV7-3 and TRBJ2-3, with D unresolved. Germline loops: CDR1 SGHTA, CDR2 FQGTGA. The CDR3 extends over 14 amino acids. V lost 8 bases to trimming and J lost 0 bases, with 12 bases between them. The CDR3 here is CASAWVASTDTQYF. The DNA of the CDR3 is TGTGCCAGCGCCTGGGTGGCTAGCACAGATACGCAGTATTTT.

This clonotype was detected a few times. This chain joins TRBV7-2 and TRBJ2-1, with no clear D. Germline CDR1 reads SGHTA; CDR2 reads FQGNSA. The CDR3 is 13 residues long. The ends were cut back, 0 bases at V and 5 bases at J, with 5 bases in the middle. CDR3 in DNA: TGTGCCAGCAGCTTAGCCTTTGACAATGAGCAGTTCTTC. Translating gives CASSLAFDNEQFF.

The chain employs TRBV20-1 and TRBJ2-3; 14 bases match TRBD2. V gave up 7 bases and J gave up 4 bases; unmatched junction bases: 4. Germline V gives CDR1 DFQATT, CDR2 SNEGSKA (reference sequence). The CDR3 sequence is 14 residues long. CDR3 nucleotide sequence: TGCAGTGTAGGGACTAGCGGGAGTCCAGATACGCAGTATTTT. Residues: CSVGTSGSPDTQYF.